This T cell receptor (beta chain) was profiled in a study of blood T cell repertoires in COVID-19. Study-wide background: Researchers got acute and convalescent COVID-19 samples from the United States, Italy and Spain. Sample material is recorded as cDNA or gDNA derived from T cells, B-cell-depleted T cells, or PBMCs.

V was cut by 0 bases and J by 6 bases, with 19 bases left in between. Germline values: CDR1 SGHRS, CDR2 YFSETQ. This CDR3 contains 17 residues. The Seattle site enrolled patients during active infection and followed them longitudinally. In the authors' methods: The authors estimated nucleated cell counts from reference gene primer amplification. Generated by immunoSEQ multiplex PCR, the TCRdb table keeps only in-frame clones and is missing some. The V and J calls and clone size come from that table; D and trimming were worked out from the DNA. The repertoire consists of hundreds of thousands of clones, with around 90% occurring once and the leading ten covering less than 0.95%.

The TCR sequence derives from a man younger than 30 with COVID-19, enrolled during active disease. Specimen: peripheral blood. The chain uses TRBV5-1 and TRBJ2-1; a weak D match, TRBD1 (6 bases). CDR3 amino acids: CASSLVGDWGRGNEQFF. The DNA for the CDR3 is TGCGCCAGCAGCTTGGTGGGGGATTGGGGGCGCGGCAATGAGCAGTTCTTC.